Listed below are T cell receptor beta chains from one sample, sequenced in a study of Ad26.COV2.S vaccination and SARS-CoV-2 variants. Profiling relied on immunoSEQ multiplex PCR, and the TCRdb table lists in-frame clones only, not all of them. This repertoire shows approximately 300,000 clones, 85% to 90% found once; its top ten account for 1.9%. Sequences were derived from peripheral blood, sampled in a trial of Ad26.COV2.S vaccine versus placebo. These receptors came from a person between 18 and 65 years old who received the Ad26.COV2.S COVID-19 vaccine or a placebo. CDR3s include the opening cysteine and the closing phenylalanine or tryptophan.

>TRBJ1-3|TRBV9
CASLRQGISGNTIYF
>TRBJ2-2|TRBV5-1
CASSSTSGGTNTGELFF
>TRBJ2-3|TRBV5-6
CASSFSGGASDTQYF
>TRBJ1-1|TRBV2
CASMEGARTEAFF
>TRBJ1-4|TRBV5-4
CASSGGQGHTNEKLFF
>TRBJ1-1|TRBV19
CASSIEGDGYTEAFF
>TRBJ2-7|TRBV27
CASSSRTGRYEQYF
>TRBJ2-7|TRBV5-1
CASRRRTTNYEQYF
>TRBJ1-1|TRBV7-8
CASSLRQGGTEAFF
>TRBJ1-1|TRBV5-1
CASSLDTEAFF
>TRBJ2-3|TRBV6-1
CASSEGGRETDTQYF
>TRBJ1-1|TRBV5-1
CASSLSGMNTEAFF
>TRBJ2-6|TRBV6-2/TRBV6-3
CASSRDRPATGANVLTF
>TRBJ1-2|TRBV6-4
CASSDDYGTGKEYYGYTF
>TRBJ1-6|TRBV2
CASKPDTLLYNSPLHF
>TRBJ1-5|TRBV6-6
CASSSQGQPQHF
>TRBJ1-1|TRBV3-1/TRBV3-2
CASSQVRGTEAFF
>TRBJ1-1|TRBV5-1
CASSPQGIMNTEAFF
>TRBJ2-2|TRBV9
CASRPLAGNTGELFF
>TRBJ1-2|TRBV13
CASRSPGTNYGYTF
>TRBJ2-1|TRBV7-2
CASSLGPTAYNEQFF
>TRBJ1-6|TRBV15
CATSRDRGRTPNSPLHF
>TRBJ2-1|TRBV5-1
CASSWTDSSYNEQFF
>TRBJ2-7|TRBV6-5
CASIGGSYEQYF
>TRBJ2-7|TRBV9
CASSEGSHSYEQYF
>TRBJ2-3|TRBV4-1
CASSPSGGGRDTQYF
>TRBJ2-2|TRBV2
CASSLPGQTGELFF
>TRBJ1-2|TRBV4-3
CASSQDILQINGYGYTF
>TRBJ2-7|TRBV5-1
CASSLLQGAYEQYF
>TRBJ2-7|TRBV29-1
CSVGLRDKGYEQYF
>TRBJ2-3|TRBV6-6
CASGPSMGTQYF
>TRBJ1-6|TRBV30
CAWSAPPGTPNSPLHF
>TRBJ2-1|TRBV9
CASSPSGDSNNEQFF
>TRBJ2-1|TRBV7-8
CASSAIAYNEQFF
>TRBJ1-1|TRBV5-1
CASSLARRLNTEAFF
>TRBJ2-1|TRBV3-1/TRBV3-2
CASSQGGLVNEQFF
>TRBJ1-4|TRBV3-1/TRBV3-2
CASSQVGEKLFF
>TRBJ2-3|TRBV21-1
CASSKGGPKQGLQYF
>TRBJ2-5|TRBV7-9
CASSLAVGTVETQYF
>TRBJ1-3|TRBV4-3
CASSLVGGGNTIYF
>TRBJ1-3|TRBV9
CASSVGGVSGNTIYF
>TRBJ1-6|TRBV4-3
CASSQERRGQSPLHF
>TRBJ2-3|TRBV30
CAWSEAGGLTQYF
>TRBJ1-2|TRBV6-5
CASSSPRRGGGYGYTF
>TRBJ1-1|TRBV7-2
CASSFAGGVTEAFF
>TRBJ1-1|TRBV18
CASSPFEAGEAFF
>TRBJ2-7|TRBV18
CASSPVPGRQQYF
>TRBJ1-2|TRBV5-6
CASSSLYSDYGYTF
>TRBJ2-7|TRBV4-2
CASSRPGQATYEQYF
>TRBJ1-4|TRBV7-6
CASSARQDANEKLFF
>TRBJ2-1|TRBV11-3
CASSLASGLHNEQFF
>TRBJ1-6|TRBV10-3
CAISGGLGQDSPLHF
>TRBJ1-1|TRBV19
CASSIVGAMNTEAFF
>TRBJ2-1|TRBV5-1
CASRPAGPNEQFF
>TRBJ2-7|TRBV3-1/TRBV3-2
CASSQDGGSYEQYF
>TRBJ1-2|TRBV7-2
CASSLGSRQLNYGYTF
>TRBJ1-1|TRBV4-3
CASSQVKGVDTEAFF